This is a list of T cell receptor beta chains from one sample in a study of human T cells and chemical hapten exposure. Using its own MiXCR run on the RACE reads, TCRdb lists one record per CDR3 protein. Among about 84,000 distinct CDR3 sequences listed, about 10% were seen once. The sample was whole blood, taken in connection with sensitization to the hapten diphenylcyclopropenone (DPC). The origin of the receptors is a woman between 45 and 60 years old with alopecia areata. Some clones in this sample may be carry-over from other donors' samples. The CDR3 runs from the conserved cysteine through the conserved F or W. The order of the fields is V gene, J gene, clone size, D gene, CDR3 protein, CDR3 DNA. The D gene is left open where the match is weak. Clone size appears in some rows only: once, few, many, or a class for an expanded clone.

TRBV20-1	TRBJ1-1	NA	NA	CSARVGAADTEAFF	TGCAGTGCTAGAGTCGGGGCGGCGGACACTGAAGCTTTCTTT
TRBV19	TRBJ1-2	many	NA	CASSILDKNYGYTF	TGTGCCAGTAGTATCCTCGACAAGAACTATGGCTACACCTTC
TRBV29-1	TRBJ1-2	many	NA	CSVGGQLYGYTF	TGCAGCGTTGGGGGGCAGCTCTATGGCTACACCTTC
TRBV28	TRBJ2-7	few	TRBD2	CASSSPPGGGNSYEQYF	TGTGCCAGCAGTTCCCCTCCTGGGGGAGGGAACTCCTACGAGCAGTACTTC
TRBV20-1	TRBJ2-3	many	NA	CSARAPGGSDTQYF	TGCAGTGCTAGAGCCCCAGGGGGGTCAGATACGCAGTATTTT
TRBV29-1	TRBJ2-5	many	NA	CSVVRGTLKETQYF	TGCAGCGTTGTCAGAGGGACCCTTAAAGAGACCCAGTACTTC
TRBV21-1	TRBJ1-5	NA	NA	CASSGDLRGHNNQPQHF	TGTGCCAGCAGCGGCGACCTCAGGGGCCATAACAATCAGCCCCAGCATTTT
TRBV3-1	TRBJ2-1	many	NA	CASSSRVVGNEQFF	TGTGCCAGCAGCTCCAGGGTAGTGGGCAATGAGCAGTTCTTC
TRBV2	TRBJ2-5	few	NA	CASTPTSQETQYF	TGTGCCAGCACTCCGACTAGCCAAGAGACCCAGTACTTC
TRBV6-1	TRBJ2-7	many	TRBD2	CASSPRTSGEQYF	TGTGCCAGCAGTCCCCGGACTAGCGGCGAGCAGTACTTC
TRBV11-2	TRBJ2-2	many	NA	CASSFRPNTGELFF	TGTGCCAGCAGCTTTCGCCCGAACACCGGGGAGCTGTTTTTT
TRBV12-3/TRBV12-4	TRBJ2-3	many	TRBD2	CASRRLAGGVDTQYF	TGTGCCAGCAGGCGACTAGCGGGAGGAGTAGATACGCAGTATTTT
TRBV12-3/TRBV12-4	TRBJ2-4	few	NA	CASSFEQLAKNIQYF	TGTGCCAGCAGTTTTGAGCAGCTAGCCAAAAACATTCAGTACTTC
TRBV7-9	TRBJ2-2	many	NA	CASSLRLSGGSGELFF	TGTGCCAGCAGCTTAAGGCTGTCCGGTGGCAGCGGAGAGCTGTTTTTT
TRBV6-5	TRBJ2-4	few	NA	CASSPKRLAKNIQYF	TGTGCCAGCAGCCCCAAGCGACTAGCCAAAAACATTCAGTACTTC
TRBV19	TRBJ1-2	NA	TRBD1	CASSQGDYGYTF	TGTGCCAGTAGTCAGGGGGACTATGGCTACACCTTC
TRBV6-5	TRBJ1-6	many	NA	CASSYATNHNSPLHF	TGTGCCAGCAGTTACGCGACTAATCATAATTCACCCCTCCACTTT
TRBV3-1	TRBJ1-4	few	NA	CASSHRGAQGEKLFF	TGTGCCAGCAGCCACCGGGGGGCCCAAGGTGAAAAACTGTTTTTT
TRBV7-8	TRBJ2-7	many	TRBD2	CASSAGVAGGVYEQYF	TGTGCCAGCAGCGCAGGGGTTGCGGGAGGGGTCTACGAGCAGTACTTC
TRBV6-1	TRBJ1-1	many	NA	CASSFTGVLNTEAFF	TGTGCCAGCAGTTTCACGGGGGTTCTCAACACTGAAGCTTTCTTT
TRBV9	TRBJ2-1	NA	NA	CASSKEIGEQFF	TGTGCCAGCAGCAAGGAGATCGGGGAGCAGTTCTTC
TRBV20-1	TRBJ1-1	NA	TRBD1	CSARPPGQGVTEAFF	TGCAGTGCTCGGCCACCGGGACAGGGGGTCACTGAAGCTTTCTTT
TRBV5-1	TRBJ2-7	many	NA	CASSSPGQGNYEQYF	TGCGCCAGCAGCTCCCCGGGGCAGGGGAATTACGAGCAGTACTTC
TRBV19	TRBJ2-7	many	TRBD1	CASTPSGTGGNEQYF	TGTGCCAGTACCCCGAGTGGGACAGGGGGAAACGAGCAGTACTTC
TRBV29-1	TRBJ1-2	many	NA	CSVEDINYGYTF	TGCAGCGTCGAGGACATTAACTATGGCTACACCTTC
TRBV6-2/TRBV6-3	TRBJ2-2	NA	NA	CASSWVGRTGELFF	TGTGCCAGCAGTTGGGTAGGGCGCACCGGGGAGCTGTTTTTT
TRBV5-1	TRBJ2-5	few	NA	CASSQGQQETQYF	TGCGCCAGCAGCCAGGGACAACAAGAGACCCAGTACTTC
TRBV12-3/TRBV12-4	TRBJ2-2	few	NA	CASSPQRVNTGELFF	TGTGCCAGCAGTCCCCAAAGGGTGAACACCGGGGAGCTGTTTTTT
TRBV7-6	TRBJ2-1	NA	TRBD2	CASSLQGTSGSQGAYNEQFF	TGTGCCAGCAGCTTACAGGGGACTAGCGGGAGCCAAGGGGCCTACAATGAGCAGTTCTTC
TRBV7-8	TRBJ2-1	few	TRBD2	CASSWSSGASSYNEQFF	TGTGCCAGCAGCTGGTCTAGCGGGGCCAGCTCCTACAATGAGCAGTTCTTC
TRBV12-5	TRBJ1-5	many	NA	CASGLVAGAQHF	TGTGCTAGTGGTTTGGTCGCGGGGGCCCAGCATTTT
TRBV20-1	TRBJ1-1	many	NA	CSARGLITEAFF	TGCAGTGCTAGGGGGCTGATCACTGAAGCTTTCTTT
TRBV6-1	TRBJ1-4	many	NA	CASSGQDKKIGEKLFF	TGTGCCAGCAGTGGCCAAGACAAGAAGATTGGCGAAAAACTGTTTTTT
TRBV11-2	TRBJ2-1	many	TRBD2	CASSLTSGRVEQFF	TGTGCCAGCAGCCTGACTAGCGGGAGGGTGGAGCAGTTCTTC
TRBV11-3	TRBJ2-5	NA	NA	CASSLYSQETQYF	TGTGCCAGCAGCTTATACAGCCAAGAGACCCAGTACTTC
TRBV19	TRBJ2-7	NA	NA	CASSGLYEQYF	TGTGCCAGTTCGGGCCTCTACGAGCAGTACTTC
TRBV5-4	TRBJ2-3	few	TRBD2	CASSLEGLAGTDTQYF	TGTGCCAGCAGCTTGGAGGGACTAGCTGGCACAGATACGCAGTATTTT
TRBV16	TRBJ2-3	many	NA	CASSTPPHGNTQYF	TGTGCCAGCAGCACTCCCCCCCATGGAAATACGCAGTATTTT
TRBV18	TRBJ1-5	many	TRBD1	CASSLDRGRNQPQHF	TGTGCCAGCTCACTCGACAGGGGACGGAATCAGCCCCAGCATTTT
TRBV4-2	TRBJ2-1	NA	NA	CASSQDTRYNEQFF	TGTGCCAGCAGCCAAGATACCAGATACAATGAGCAGTTCTTC
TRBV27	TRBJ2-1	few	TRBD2	CASSLSWGGYNEQFF	TGTGCCAGCAGTTTGAGCTGGGGGGGCTACAATGAGCAGTTCTTC
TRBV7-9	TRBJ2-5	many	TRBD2	CASSIAGAGETQYF	TGTGCCAGCAGCATAGCGGGAGCGGGAGAGACCCAGTACTTC
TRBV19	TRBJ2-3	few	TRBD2	CASSTLAGKGADTQYF	TGTGCCAGTAGTACCCTAGCGGGAAAGGGCGCAGATACGCAGTATTTT
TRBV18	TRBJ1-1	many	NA	CASSPRASGMNTEAFF	TGTGCCAGCTCACCACGGGCGTCAGGTATGAACACTGAAGCTTTCTTT
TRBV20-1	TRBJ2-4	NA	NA	CSAREWGLGNIQYF	TGCAGTGCTAGAGAATGGGGGCTGGGAAACATTCAGTACTTC
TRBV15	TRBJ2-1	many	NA	CATSRNYNEQFF	TGTGCCACCAGCAGGAATTACAATGAGCAGTTCTTC
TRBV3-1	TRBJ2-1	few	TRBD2	CASSQLAGHNEQFF	TGTGCCAGCAGCCAACTAGCGGGTCACAATGAGCAGTTCTTC
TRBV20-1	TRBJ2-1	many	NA	CSARSGASYNEQFF	TGCAGTGCTAGAAGCGGAGCCTCCTACAATGAGCAGTTCTTC
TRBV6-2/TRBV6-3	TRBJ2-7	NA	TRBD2	CASSPLAGVGKQYF	TGTGCCAGCAGCCCACTAGCGGGAGTTGGGAAGCAGTACTTC
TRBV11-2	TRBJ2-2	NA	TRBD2	CASSLGLAVNTGELFF	TGTGCCAGCAGCTTAGGACTAGCGGTGAACACCGGGGAGCTGTTTTTT
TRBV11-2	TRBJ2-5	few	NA	CASSLVGKETQYF	TGTGCCAGCAGCTTGGTGGGAAAAGAGACCCAGTACTTC
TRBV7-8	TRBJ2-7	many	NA	CASSLVRDKSYEQYF	TGTGCCAGCAGCTTAGTCCGGGACAAGTCCTACGAGCAGTACTTC
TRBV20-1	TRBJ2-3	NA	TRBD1	CSARRDRGTDTQYF	TGCAGTGCTAGAAGGGACAGGGGCACAGATACGCAGTATTTT
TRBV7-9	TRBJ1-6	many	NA	CASSLRGAGGSPLHF	TGTGCCAGCAGCTTACGGGGCGCCGGAGGTTCACCCCTCCACTTT
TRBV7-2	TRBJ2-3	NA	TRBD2	CASSLVPLLAALTDTQYF	TGTGCCAGCAGCTTAGTCCCTCTTCTAGCGGCCCTCACAGATACGCAGTATTTT
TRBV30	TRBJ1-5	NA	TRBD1	CAWSATGGINQPQHF	TGTGCCTGGAGTGCGACAGGGGGTATCAATCAGCCCCAGCATTTT
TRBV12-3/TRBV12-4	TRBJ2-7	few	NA	CASSLRQGSSYEQYF	TGTGCCAGCAGTTTACGGCAGGGGAGCTCCTACGAGCAGTACTTC
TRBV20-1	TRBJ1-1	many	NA	CSARAQPAVNTEAFF	TGCAGTGCTAGAGCCCAGCCCGCAGTTAACACTGAAGCTTTCTTT
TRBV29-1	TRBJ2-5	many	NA	CSVRRGALQETQYF	TGCAGCGTTAGGCGAGGGGCACTGCAAGAGACCCAGTACTTC